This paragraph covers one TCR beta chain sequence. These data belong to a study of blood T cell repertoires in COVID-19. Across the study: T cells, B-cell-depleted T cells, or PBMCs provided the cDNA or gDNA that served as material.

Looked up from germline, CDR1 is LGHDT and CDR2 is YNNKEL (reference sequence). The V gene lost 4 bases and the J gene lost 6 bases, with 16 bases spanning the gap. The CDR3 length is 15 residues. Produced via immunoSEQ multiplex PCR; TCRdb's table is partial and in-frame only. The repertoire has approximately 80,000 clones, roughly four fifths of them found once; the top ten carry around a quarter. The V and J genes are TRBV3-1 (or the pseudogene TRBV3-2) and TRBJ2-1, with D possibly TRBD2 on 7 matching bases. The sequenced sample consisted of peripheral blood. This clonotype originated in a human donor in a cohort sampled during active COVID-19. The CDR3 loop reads CASSPLRGAPNEQFF. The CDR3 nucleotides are TGTGCCAGCAGCCCCCTCCGGGGGGCCCCCAATGAGCAGTTCTTC.